This T cell receptor beta chain is drawn from a study of OX40 agonist ivuxolimab in advanced cancers. Points from the study as a whole: Some nonresponders additionally presented with little normalized T-cell clonal expansion. CD8+ T cells were the subset that, on average, had more expanded clones than CD4+.

The V and J ends lost 3 bases and 15 bases respectively, with 14 bases between them. The CDR3 extends over 12 amino acids. Looked up from germline, CDR1 is MNHEY and CDR2 is SVGAGI. With respect to this clone: Its specificity is unknown.

TCRdb keeps only in-frame clones here, not all; method: immunoSEQ multiplex PCR. The sample lists approximately 82,000 clones; over 75% were seen once. This sequence originates from an adult with an advanced solid tumor such as melanoma, head and neck, liver or kidney cancer. The chain uses TRBV6-5 and TRBJ2-2; a weak D match, TRBD1 (5 bases). The source was CD4+ or CD8+ T cells sorted from blood, collected in a trial of the OX40 agonist ivuxolimab. The CDR3 DNA reads TGTGCCAGCAGTTATGGGGCAGGGATGATGTTTTTT. Translation gives CASSYGAGMMFF.